This T cell receptor beta chain was sequenced for a study of blood T cell repertoires in COVID-19. Across the whole study: Collection of acute and convalescent COVID-19 samples took place in the United States, Italy and Spain. Sources were T cells, B-cell-depleted T cells, or PBMCs; the material itself was cDNA or gDNA.

The authors' processing: Amplifying reference gene primers gave estimates of nucleated cell counts. Generated by immunoSEQ multiplex PCR, the TCRdb table keeps only in-frame clones and is missing some. The DNA gave D and trimming, while V, J and clone size come from that table. The repertoire holds 70,000 to 90,000 clones, with 85% as singletons. CDR1 and CDR2 from the germline V gene are SGHTA and FQGTGA. The CDR3 has 18 amino acids. Between the trimmed V and J ends, which lost 5 bases and 1 base, there was a span of 22 bases. Sequencing was performed on peripheral blood. This chain links TRBV7-3 with TRBJ2-3, with a weak D call TRBD2 (6 bases). The source is a man aged 60 to 69 with acute or convalescent COVID-19. The CDR3 spells CASSPMGRGWVGTDTQYF. The DNA of the CDR3 is TGTGCCAGCAGCCCCATGGGGCGGGGATGGGTGGGCACAGATACGCAGTATTTT.